This T cell receptor beta chain was recovered during a study of blood T cell repertoires in COVID-19. CDR1 and CDR2 (germline): SGHTA, FQGNSA. The CDR3 has 15 amino acids. V shed 5 bases and J shed 3 bases, with 16 bases lying between them. Measured with immunoSEQ multiplex PCR; TCRdb has only the in-frame clones, and not every one. The sample lists roughly 100,000 clones; 60% to 85% were seen once. The TCR sequence derives from a woman older than 75 with acute or convalescent COVID-19. The chain joins TRBV7-2 to TRBJ1-2, with D unclear. Sequenced material: peripheral blood. CDR3 DNA sequence: TGTGCCAGCAGCACGGCCCGGGGTCGGGACTATGGCTACACCTTC. This encodes CASSTARGRDYGYTF.